These 5 T cell receptor beta chains originate from one sample sequenced in a study of blood T cell repertoires in COVID-19. This table comes from immunoSEQ multiplex PCR, and its TCRdb copy is limited to in-frame clones, with some not included. This table has roughly 460,000 clones, 80% to 90% appearing once. Source material: peripheral blood. These TCRs come from a young man with COVID-19, enrolled during active disease.

The sample holds one count of this clone. The chain carries TRBV3-1 (or the pseudogene TRBV3-2) and TRBJ1-6; 7 bases map to TRBD1. Looked up from germline, CDR1 is LGHDT and CDR2 is YNNKEL (reference sequence). CDR3 length: 15 amino acids. The V segment lost 0 bases and the J segment 9 bases; nucleotides outside the gene matches: 5. The CDR3 here is CASSQEAGGISPLHF. CDR3 sequence (DNA): TGTGCCAGCAGCCAAGAGGCAGGGGGAATTTCACCCCTCCACTTT.

The genes are TRBV6-1 and TRBJ1-6, with TRBD1 identical over 7 bases. CDR1 and CDR2 from the germline V gene are MNHNS and SASEGT. V trimming: 2 bases; J trimming: 5 bases; junction bases outside the gene matches: 21. There are 21 residues in the CDR3. CDR3 in DNA: TGTGCCAGCAGTGAAAGGACACACCGACAGGGTTACATCTTTGATAATTCACCCCTCCACTTT. It yields the protein CASSERTHRQGYIFDNSPLHF.

V gene TRBV10-1 combines with J gene TRBJ2-3; the match to TRBD2 covers 7 bases. With 5 bases clipped from V and 6 bases from J, the junction kept 2 bases outside the gene matches. Germline CDR1 is WNHNN and CDR2 is SYGVQD (reference sequence). This CDR3 has 12 residues. The CDR3 DNA reads TGCGCCAGCAGTTCAGCGGGGGATACGCAGTATTTT. It codes for CASSSAGDTQYF.

This rearrangement joins TRBV29-1 to TRBJ1-2, with TRBD1 matching over 7 bases. The ends lost 0 bases at V and 4 bases at J; junction bases unmatched: 11. Germline CDR1 SQVTM, CDR2 ANQGSEA. There are 16 residues in the CDR3. As DNA, the CDR3 is TGCAGCGTTGAAGATCTCCCCCCCGGGACAGTCTATGGCTACACCTTC. Its protein product is CSVEDLPPGTVYGYTF.

This chain joins TRBV12-5 and TRBJ2-1; the D gene is possibly TRBD1 (6 bases). The CDR3 totals 16 residues. The V end was cut by 2 bases, the J end by 7 bases, with 18 bases between. CDR1 LGHNT and CDR2 FRNRAP come from the germline V gene. CDR3 nucleotide sequence: TGTGCTAGTGGTTTGCCTCATGGGGGCGAAAGGAATGAGCAGTTCTTC. Protein product: CASGLPHGGERNEQFF.